Shown below are 7 T cell receptor beta chains from a single sample sequenced in a study of T-cell memory formation after mild COVID-19. TCRdb fed the 5' RACE reads into MiXCR, producing one record per CDR3 protein. Among a few hundred thousand distinct CDR3 sequences, roughly 15% were seen once, and the ten largest hold 22%. The sample consisted of PBMCs or a T cell subset sorted from them (not recorded which). The receptor source for this set is a man aged 18 to 30 who had mild COVID-19 (a few samples of this study predate the infection). Cell type and time point are not known.

The chain links TRBV10-1 to TRBJ1-2, with D perhaps matching TRBD1 (5 bases). Germline CDR1 WNHNN, CDR2 SYGVQD (reference sequence). The CDR3 has 13 amino acids. Trimming removed 4 bases at V and 4 bases at J, with 10 bases between. CDR3 amino acids: CASSGDGCYGYTF. Written as DNA, the CDR3 is TGCGCCAGCAGTGGGGACGGTTGCTATGGCTACACCTTC.

The chain couples TRBV27 to TRBJ2-3; 7 bases match TRBD1. V shed 2 bases and J 4 bases; nucleotides not matched to a gene: 6. The germline CDR1 and CDR2 sequences are MNHEY and SMNVEV (reference sequence). The CDR3 totals 15 residues. This CDR3 is CASSLGTEGPDTQYF. The CDR3 coding sequence is TGTGCCAGCAGTTTAGGGACAGAGGGTCCAGATACGCAGTATTTT.

The table lists this clonotype with a few counts. The chain recombines TRBV5-1 with TRBJ2-3; TRBD1 matches at 10 bases. The J segment lost 2 bases and the V segment lost 2 bases, leaving 11 bases of the junction unmatched. Germline V gene lookup returns CDR1 SGHRS and CDR2 YFSETQ. The CDR3 sequence is 18 residues long. CDR3 in DNA: TGCGCCAGCAGCTTACCTCCAAAGGGACAGGGGATCACAGATACGCAGTATTTT. It codes for CASSLPPKGQGITDTQYF.

The chain uses TRBV4-1 and TRBJ1-1; 10 nucleotides align to TRBD1. CDR1 and CDR2 from the germline V gene are MGHRA and YSYEKL. This CDR3 contains 16 residues. With V trimmed by 4 bases and J by 5 bases, 10 bases remained unmatched. CDR3 region: CASSPHPRTGGTEAFF. As DNA, the CDR3 is TGCGCCAGCAGCCCTCACCCTAGGACAGGGGGTACTGAAGCTTTCTTT.

This sequence joins TRBV7-9 and TRBJ2-7, with 7 nucleotides matching TRBD1. Germline V lookup: CDR1 SEHNR, CDR2 FQNEAQ (reference sequence). This CDR3 spans 12 amino acids. V gave up 10 bases and J gave up 0 bases; unmatched junction bases: 3. The CDR3: CATGTASYEQYF. CDR3 in DNA: TGTGCCACCGGGACAGCCTCCTACGAGCAGTACTTC.

This clonotype was observed a few times. The chain carries TRBV4-2 and TRBJ2-3; TRBD1 or TRBD2 may be the D gene (5 bases each). Germline V gene sequence: CDR1 LGHNA, CDR2 YNFKEQ. V was cut by 3 bases and J by 4 bases, with 23 bases left in between. The CDR3 contains 18 residues. The CDR3: CASSQQAGTPLGADTQYF. The CDR3 nucleotides read TGTGCCAGCAGCCAGCAGGCCGGGACCCCTTTAGGAGCAGATACGCAGTATTTT.

This clonotype was picked up many times. The chain carries TRBV3-1 and TRBJ1-1; D gene ambiguous. Germline CDR1 LGHDT, CDR2 YNNKEL (reference sequence). CDR3 length equals 15 residues. The germline V and J ends were trimmed by 4 bases and 1 base, with 13 bases remaining between them. This CDR3 is CASSPMGIGNTEAFF. CDR3 in DNA: TGTGCCAGCAGCCCTATGGGGATCGGGAACACTGAAGCTTTCTTT.